A single sample is the source of the 17 T cell receptor beta chains below, sequenced in a study of molecular identifiers for immune sequencing clone quantification. Each CDR3 protein gets one entry after TCRdb re-called the PCR reads with MiXCR. The data show 350,000 or so distinct CDR3 sequences, with about a fifth seen just once and 0.75% to 0.85% held by the top ten. The source material was naive CD8+ T cells from blood, with Jurkat cell RNA spiked in. Subset of the sample: FACS-sorted CD8+CD4-CCR7+CD45RA+ naive T cells. The receptors come from a human donor in good health. Some libraries in this study had Jurkat cell RNA spiked in.

As to this clonotype: A single base separates this from a much larger clone, so it may be a read error. The gene calls are TRBV7-9 and TRBJ2-3, with 9 bases that match TRBD1. The assigned J gene may be wrong: the sequence end matches TRBJ1-5 better. CDR1 is SEHNR and CDR2 is FQNEAQ in the germline V gene (reference sequence). This CDR3 spans 16 amino acids. The CDR3 DNA is TGTGCCAGCAGCTTGTTTACAGGGGGCCGTACAGATACGCAGCATTTT. Translating gives CASSLFTGGRTDTQHF.

This clonotype was seen repeatedly, ten times or more. V is TRBV20-1 and J is TRBJ2-7; the D gene is possibly TRBD1 (6 bases). Trimming shortened V by 0 bases and J by 2 bases, and 11 bases separated the two germline ends. CDR1 and CDR2 from the germline V gene are DFQATT and SNEGSKA (reference sequence). This CDR3 comprises 14 residues. DNA of the CDR3: TGCAGTGCTAGAGATACAGGGAGCACCTACGAGCAGTACTTC. It specifies CSARDTGSTYEQYF.

This clonotype occurred many times. The V and J genes are TRBV9 and TRBJ2-1; no clear D. Germline V lookup: CDR1 SGDLS, CDR2 YYNGEE. Trimming pared 4 bases from V and 9 bases from J, leaving 17 bases between. This CDR3 is built from 14 residues. Here the CDR3 reads CASSPWQSGSEQFF. CDR3 nucleotide sequence: TGTGCCAGCAGCCCCTGGCAGAGTGGTAGTGAGCAGTTCTTC.

This clonotype was found a few times. The rearrangement uses TRBV10-3 and TRBJ2-5; TRBD2 aligns across 13 bases. CDR3 length: 17 amino acids. From germline, CDR1 is ENHRY and CDR2 SYGVKD. J lost 5 bases, V lost 2 bases, and 8 bases had no gene match. In DNA form, the CDR3 reads TGTGCCATCAGTGAGACGGGACTAGCGGGGCCCCGGGAGACCCAGTACTTC. Encoded protein: CAISETGLAGPRETQYF.

The gene calls are TRBV11-2 and TRBJ2-3, with 9 bases aligning to TRBD2. The CDR3 runs to 18 residues. V shed 1 base, J shed 4 bases, and the junction held 12 bases outside the gene matches. CDR1 is SGHAT, CDR2 FQNNGV, per germline. CDR3 protein: CASSLVPLGREGADTQYF. The CDR3 nucleotides are TGTGCCAGCAGCTTAGTACCCCTAGGGCGGGAGGGTGCAGATACGCAGTATTTT.

In its sample, this clonotype was seen many times. Here the CDR3 reads CSGTGKATGELFF. In DNA form, the CDR3 reads TGCAGCGGGACAGGGAAGGCCACCGGGGAGCTGTTTTTT. The genes are TRBV29-1 and TRBJ2-2, with TRBD1 matching over 8 bases. Germline V gene data show CDR1 as SQVTM and CDR2 as ANQGSEA. This CDR3 has 13 residues. With 7 bases clipped from V and 4 bases from J, the junction kept 5 bases outside the gene matches.

With respect to this clonotype: Mismatch with germline at one junction end may stem from a read error. The chain links TRBV2 to TRBJ1-2; D is unclear. CDR3 size: 13 residues. Looked up from germline, CDR1 is SNHLY and CDR2 is FYNNEI. CDR3 bases: TGTGCCAGCTTTCCCCCCGGGTTTTATGGCTGCACCTTC. Translation gives CASFPPGFYGCTF.

This clonotype was picked up a small number of times. V and J are TRBV2 and TRBJ2-1, with D possibly matching TRBD2 (6 bases). This CDR3 comprises 15 residues. V was cut by 10 bases and J by 11 bases, with 27 bases left in between. Germline CDR1 and CDR2: SNHLY and FYNNEI. The CDR3 protein is CATDLTSGLENKQFF. For the CDR3, the DNA is TGTGCCACCGACCTGACTAGTGGATTAGAGAATAAGCAGTTCTTC.

This clonotype has at least ten counts. The DNA for the CDR3 is TGTGCCAGCAGTGAACGGAGTGATACGCAGTATTTT. Translating it yields CASSERSDTQYF. The genes are TRBV6-1 and TRBJ2-3, with D unclear. In germline, CDR1 is MNHNS, CDR2 SASEGT. The CDR3 sequence is 12 residues long. V was pared by 2 bases and J by 6 bases, with 6 bases between.

This clonotype was seen ten or more times. The chain links TRBV27 to TRBJ2-7; 11 positions match TRBD1. J was trimmed by 4 bases and V by 0 bases; bases with no gene match: 5. This CDR3 has 16 residues. Per the germline V gene, CDR1 is MNHEY and CDR2 is SMNVEV (reference sequence). The chain's CDR3 is CASSLSGQGGSYEQYF. Written as DNA, the CDR3 is TGTGCCAGCAGTTTATCGGGACAGGGGGGATCTTACGAGCAGTACTTC.

As to this clonotype: A much larger clone is a single base away; this may be a read error. In DNA form, the CDR3 reads TGCAGCGTGGGGACAGACCCCTCCTACGAGCAGTACTTC. Its translation is CSVGTDPSYEQYF. The chain has TRBV29-1 and TRBJ2-7; TRBD1 matches 7 bases. V lost 6 bases to trimming and J lost 0 bases; unmatched junction nucleotides: 5. Germline-derived CDR1 and CDR2 are SQVTM and ANQGSEA. The CDR3 is 13 residues long.

In regard to this clonotype: One base away lies a much larger clone, so this may be a sequencing read error. This chain links TRBV9 with TRBJ2-5, with D perhaps matching TRBD2 (5 bases). The length of the CDR3 is 14 residues. Trimming left V 6 bases short and J 3 bases short, with 15 bases between. Germline CDR1 and CDR2: SGDLS and YYNGEE. The CDR3 DNA reads TGTGCCAGCAACGATAGTGGACTCGAAGAGACCCAGTACTTC. It codes for CASNDSGLEETQYF.

Details on this clonotype: This sequence may be a read error, since a much larger clone differs from it by one base. The chain has TRBV4-3 and TRBJ2-7, with TRBD2 identical over 7 bases. The CDR3 is made up of 15 amino acids. V was clipped by 0 bases and J by 3 bases; unmatched bases: 5. Germline V CDR1 and CDR2: LGHNA, YSLEER. This chain's CDR3 is CASSQEDGGNYEQYF. CDR3 nucleotides: TGCGCCAGCAGCCAAGAGGACGGGGGGAACTACGAGCAGTACTTC.

This rearrangement joins TRBV6-5 to TRBJ1-1; tentatively, D is TRBD1 (6 bases). The CDR3 is made up of 12 amino acids. Germline CDR1 MNHEY, CDR2 SVGAGI. Deletions cut 8 bases from V and 6 bases from J, with 13 bases between. The CDR3 protein is CASGGGDAEAFF. CDR3 nucleotide sequence: TGTGCCAGCGGAGGGGGAGATGCTGAAGCTTTCTTT.

As regards this clonotype: A much larger clone differs from this one at a single base, so this may be a read error. This chain joins TRBV5-1 and TRBJ2-3; D remains ambiguous. The CDR3 is made up of 16 amino acids. The germline CDR1 and CDR2 sequences are SGHRS and YFSETQ. CDR3: CASSLLGPQSTDAQYF. The CDR3 nucleotides are TGCGCCAGCAGCTTGCTAGGTCCGCAAAGCACAGATGCGCAGTATTTT. Full variable domain (rest looked up from reference TRBV5-1 and TRBJ2-3): KAGVTQTPRYLIKTRGQQVTLSCSPISGHRSVSWYQQTPGQGLQFLFEYFSETQRNKGNFPGRFSGRQFSNSRSEMNVSTLELGDSALYLCASSLLGPQSTDAQYFGPGTRLTVL.

In its sample, this clonotype was seen many times. V gene TRBV6-2 or TRBV6-3 combines with J gene TRBJ1-1; a possible D gene is TRBD1 (6 bases). CDR3 length equals 13 residues. Per the germline V gene, CDR1 is MNHEY and CDR2 is SVGEGT. Trimming pared 6 bases from V and 1 base from J, leaving 9 bases between. The CDR3 nucleotides read TGTGCCAGCAGACAACAGGGGAACACTGAAGCTTTCTTT. Its protein product is CASRQQGNTEAFF.

This clonotype was seen only a few times. The rearrangement links TRBV12-3 or TRBV12-4 to TRBJ2-5; possible D gene TRBD1, 5 bases. The germline V and J ends were trimmed by 5 bases and 7 bases, with 17 bases remaining between them. The CDR3 has 14 amino acids. The CDR3, as DNA: TGTGCCAGCAGTCTAGGGCAGGTTCAGGGGACCCAGTACTTC. The encoded protein is CASSLGQVQGTQYF.